This is a list of T cell receptor beta chains from one sample in a study of blood T cell repertoires in COVID-19. Repertoires were generated with immunoSEQ multiplex PCR, while TCRdb's copy carries only in-frame clones and drops some. The sample contains 300,000 to 450,000 clones, 80% to 90% of which appear only once. Material for sequencing was PBMCs or T cells enriched from blood (not recorded which). These receptor sequences come from a young man who had recovered from COVID-19. The CDR3 runs from the conserved cysteine through the conserved F or W. A D gene is named only where the DNA matches it firmly. Clone size, where shown, is once, few, many, or a class for clones that have expanded.

v_call	clone_size	d_call	j_call	cdr3_aa	cdr3_nt
TRBV19	NA	TRBD1	TRBJ1-2	CASRTSGGAGYGYTF	TGTGCCAGTAGGACGTCAGGGGGCGCGGGCTATGGCTACACCTTC
TRBV5-1	NA	TRBD2	TRBJ2-7	CASSLTLAVSYEQYF	TGCGCCAGCAGCTTGACGCTAGCGGTCTCCTACGAGCAGTACTTC
TRBV7-9	NA	NA	TRBJ1-1	CASSLRGNTEAFF	TGTGCCAGCAGCTTAAGGGGGAACACTGAAGCTTTCTTT
TRBV6-5	NA	NA	TRBJ1-5	CASMSGAFPQPQHF	TGTGCCAGCATGTCAGGGGCATTTCCCCAGCCCCAGCATTTT
TRBV4-1	NA	NA	TRBJ2-1	CASSQDFGQGGINEQFF	TGCGCCAGCAGCCAAGACTTCGGGCAGGGCGGGATCAATGAGCAGTTCTTC
TRBV7-9	NA	TRBD1	TRBJ1-5	CASSRGQGGQPQHF	TGTGCCAGCAGCCGGGGACAGGGAGGGCAGCCCCAGCATTTT
TRBV7-2	NA	NA	TRBJ2-3	CASSRRGSSTDTQYF	TGTGCCAGCAGTCGTAGAGGGAGCAGCACAGATACGCAGTATTTT
TRBV5-4	few	NA	TRBJ1-5	CASSSGGQGSNQPQHF	TGTGCCAGCAGCTCAGGTGGTCAGGGTAGCAATCAGCCCCAGCATTTT
TRBV5-5	NA	TRBD2	TRBJ2-3	CASSLTSYTGDTQYF	TGTGCCAGCAGCCTGACTAGCTATACCGGAGATACGCAGTATTTT
TRBV7-8	once	TRBD2	TRBJ2-7	CASSALLVAGRYEQYF	TGTGCCAGCAGCGCCCTTCTTGTAGCGGGGAGGTACGAGCAGTACTTC
TRBV18	few	TRBD2	TRBJ2-7	CASSSSGTSGNEQYF	TGTGCCAGCTCATCCTCCGGGACTAGCGGGAACGAGCAGTACTTC
TRBV20-1	few	NA	TRBJ1-2	CSVTTGSGYTF	TGCAGTGTTACCACAGGGTCAGGCTACACCTTC
TRBV5-1	NA	NA	TRBJ2-2	CASSALNTGELFF	TGCGCCAGCAGCGCACTCAACACCGGGGAGCTGTTTTTT
TRBV5-1	NA	NA	TRBJ2-2	CASSLDGDTGELFF	TGCGCCAGCAGCTTGGACGGAGACACCGGGGAGCTGTTTTTT
TRBV6-5	NA	TRBD1	TRBJ2-1	CASRGDRGYNEQFF	TGTGCCAGCAGGGGGGACAGGGGGTACAATGAGCAGTTCTTC
TRBV28	NA	NA	TRBJ2-5	CASSSGAGVVFGGETQYF	TGTGCCAGCAGTTCTGGGGCAGGGGTAGTTTTTGGGGGAGAGACCCAGTACTTC
TRBV3-1/TRBV3-2	NA	TRBD2	TRBJ2-1	CASSQTSGSYNEQFF	TGTGCCAGCAGCCAAACTAGCGGATCCTACAATGAGCAGTTCTTC
TRBV24-1	NA	NA	TRBJ2-5	CATSEGRQTLYQETQYF	TGTGCCACCAGTGAAGGTAGACAGACCCTATACCAAGAGACCCAGTACTTC
TRBV28	once	TRBD1	TRBJ1-1	CASRPQGATEAFF	TGTGCCAGCAGGCCACAGGGGGCTACTGAAGCTTTCTTT
TRBV11-2	NA	TRBD1	TRBJ2-5	CASSLARSYRGPLGQYF	TGTGCCAGCAGCTTAGCGCGATCGTACAGGGGGCCCCTCGGCCAGTACTTC
TRBV13	NA	TRBD2	TRBJ2-2	CASSTRTSGGAGAGELFF	TGTGCCAGCAGCACCCGGACTAGCGGGGGGGCAGGGGCCGGGGAGCTGTTTTTT
TRBV6-2/TRBV6-3	NA	TRBD1	TRBJ2-2	CASSYTTTGRDTGELFF	TGTGCCAGCAGTTACACTACGACAGGGCGGGACACCGGGGAGCTGTTTTTT
TRBV28	once	TRBD1	TRBJ1-1	CASSRQGSEAFF	TGTGCCAGCAGTAGACAGGGCTCTGAAGCTTTCTTT
TRBV28	NA	NA	TRBJ2-1	CASITPGHNNEQFF	TGTGCCAGCATCACCCCGGGACATAACAATGAGCAGTTCTTC
TRBV7-3	NA	NA	TRBJ2-2	CASSLGGPGPGELFF	TGTGCCAGCAGCTTGGGAGGACCCGGACCCGGGGAGCTGTTTTTT
TRBV11-2	NA	TRBD1	TRBJ1-6	CASSFETGINSPLHF	TGTGCCAGCAGCTTCGAGACAGGGATTAATTCACCCCTCCACTTT
TRBV3-1/TRBV3-2	NA	NA	TRBJ1-5	CASSQDRQGSGPQHF	TGTGCCAGCAGCCAAGATCGGCAGGGAAGTGGGCCCCAGCATTTT
TRBV20-1	NA	NA	TRBJ1-4	CSASPAGGRSLFF	TGCAGTGCTAGTCCCGCGGGGGGCAGGTCACTGTTTTTT
TRBV5-8	NA	NA	TRBJ1-2	CASSLVATNYGYTF	TGTGCCAGCAGCTTGGTTGCTACCAACTATGGCTACACCTTC
TRBV28	NA	NA	TRBJ1-5	CASSYISNQPQHF	TGTGCCAGCAGTTATATTTCTAATCAGCCCCAGCATTTT
TRBV9	NA	NA	TRBJ2-1	CASSVARASSYNEQFF	TGTGCCAGCAGCGTAGCGCGGGCAAGCTCCTACAATGAGCAGTTCTTC
TRBV5-6	NA	NA	TRBJ2-1	CASSFPTGNEQFF	TGTGCCAGCAGCTTCCCGACAGGCAATGAGCAGTTCTTC
TRBV27	NA	NA	TRBJ1-5	CASSLSGVGRGGNQPQHF	TGTGCCAGCAGTTTATCGGGGGTCGGCAGGGGAGGCAATCAGCCCCAGCATTTT
TRBV6-7	NA	NA	TRBJ1-3	CASSYSGDGGAGNTIYF	TGTGCCAGCAGTTACTCAGGGGACGGAGGGGCTGGAAACACCATATATTTT
TRBV10-3	once	TRBD1	TRBJ2-6	CAISGRRGQGVTLSGANVLTF	TGTGCCATCAGTGGTCGTCGAGGACAGGGGGTCACTCTCTCTGGGGCCAACGTCCTGACTTTC
TRBV4-2	NA	NA	TRBJ2-7	CASSQGPRFNEQYF	TGTGCCAGCAGCCAAGGGCCCAGGTTCAACGAGCAGTACTTC
TRBV7-8	NA	NA	TRBJ1-6	CASSFLEGSPLHF	TGTGCCAGCAGCTTTCTAGAGGGTTCACCCCTCCACTTT
TRBV3-1/TRBV3-2	NA	TRBD1	TRBJ1-6	CASSQGQGINSPLHF	TGTGCCAGCAGCCAGGGACAGGGGATTAATTCACCCCTCCACTTT
TRBV10-3	NA	TRBD1	TRBJ2-1	CAISGTGVYNEQFF	TGTGCCATCAGTGGAACAGGGGTTTACAATGAGCAGTTCTTC
TRBV18	NA	NA	TRBJ2-1	CASSPAVRNNEQFF	TGTGCCAGCTCGCCCGCGGTCCGGAACAATGAGCAGTTCTTC
TRBV3-1/TRBV3-2	NA	NA	TRBJ2-1	CASSRRYSYNEQFF	TGTGCCAGCAGCCGTCGTTACTCCTACAATGAGCAGTTCTTC